A single sample is the source of the 29 T cell receptor beta chains below, sequenced in a study of regulatory T cells in long-lasting Graves disease. HTBI primers from iRepertoire and Arm-PCR of CDR3 regions yielded the TCR beta libraries. TCRdb called the multiplex PCR reads again in MiXCR, with one record for every CDR3 protein. This sample yields 400,000 to 500,000 distinct CDR3 sequences, of which about a sixth are seen a single time; less than 30% belongs to the top ten. Indicated time point: newly diagnosed GD, antithyroid drugs for less than 3 months. RNA from PBMCs was the source of the TCR library. This sample also appeared in a second study, on T cells in Graves' hyperthyroidism and ophthalmopathy.

Sequencing was performed on peripheral blood mononuclear cells (PBMCs), taken at new diagnosis, from a patient treated with antithyroid drugs. The source of these receptors is a woman younger than 30 with Graves disease.

The chain couples TRBV7-9 to TRBJ2-7, with D hard to call. With 1 base removed from V and 2 bases from J, the gap between germline ends came to 9 bases. The CDR3 is made up of 14 amino acids. The V gene's germline CDR1 is SEHNR and CDR2 FQNEAQ (reference sequence). CDR3: CASSLEAPAYEQYF. The CDR3 nucleotides read TGTGCCAGCAGCTTAGAGGCGCCGGCCTACGAGCAGTACTTC.

Concerning this clonotype itself: A read error is possible here, since a much larger clone lies one base away. V gene TRBV29-1 combines with J gene TRBJ2-5, with 11 bases that match TRBD1. The germline V gene has CDR1 SQVTM and CDR2 ANQGSEA. J gave up 5 bases and V 3 bases, and 8 bases lay outside the gene matches. This CDR3 comprises 15 residues. The CDR3 DNA reads TGCAGCGTTGAGGCGGACAGGGGGCGAACGGAGACCCAGTACTTC. Its translation: CSVEADRGRTETQYF.

This clonotype has a count of ten or more. The CDR3 DNA reads TGCAGTGCTACAGGGAGCGGGAGGGCCCCGGATACGCAGTATTTT. Its protein is CSATGSGRAPDTQYF. The chain joins TRBV20-1 to TRBJ2-3, with 10 bases fitting TRBD2. With V trimmed by 4 bases and J by 6 bases, 10 bases remained unmatched. The CDR3 loop spans 15 amino acids. Per germline, CDR1 DFQATT and CDR2 SNEGSKA (reference sequence).

This clonotype was seen many times. The J gene is TRBJ2-3, the V gene TRBV7-9; unclear D gene. Trimming stripped 1 base from V and 0 bases from J, with 11 bases between. CDR1 SEHNR and CDR2 FQNEAQ come from the germline V gene (reference sequence). The CDR3 extends over 16 amino acids. The CDR3 region is CASSLGLGVSTDTQYF. CDR3 sequence (DNA): TGTGCCAGCAGCTTAGGACTGGGCGTGAGCACAGATACGCAGTATTTT.

The chain uses TRBV5-4 and TRBJ2-3; D not certain. V lost 0 bases, J lost 0 bases, and 23 bases lay in between. This CDR3 contains 20 residues. Germline CDR1 SGHNT, CDR2 YYREEE (reference sequence). This CDR3 reads CASSLEVLPSVRISTDTQYF. For the CDR3, the DNA is TGTGCCAGCAGCTTGGAAGTATTACCCTCGGTCAGGATTAGCACAGATACGCAGTATTTT.

At least ten counts were recorded for this clonotype. This chain connects TRBV20-1 to TRBJ2-4, with TRBD2 matching 7 bases. Germline V lookup: CDR1 DFQATT, CDR2 SNEGSKA (reference sequence). V dropped 6 bases and J dropped 0; count of bases not matched to a gene: 11. The CDR3 runs to 16 residues. The CDR3 coding sequence is TGCAGTGCGGTTCAGGGAGGGAGGGGAGCCAAAAACATTCAGTACTTC. It codes for CSAVQGGRGAKNIQYF.

This clonotype was counted at least ten times. The chain employs TRBV28 and TRBJ2-2, with D perhaps TRBD2 (6 bases). This CDR3 comprises 14 residues. V was clipped by 6 bases and J by 4 bases, with 12 bases between them. Germline values: CDR1 MDHEN, CDR2 SYDVKM. The CDR3 loop reads CASRAGSSTGELFF. The CDR3 DNA reads as TGTGCCAGCAGAGCGGGCTCTAGCACCGGGGAGCTGTTTTTT. Drawing the rest from reference TRBV28 and TRBJ2-2, the complete variable domain is DVKVTQSSRYLVKRTGEKVFLECVQDMDHENMFWYRQDPGLGLRLIYFSYDVKMKEKGDIPEGYSVSREKKERFSLILESASTNQTSMYLCASRAGSSTGELFFGEGSRLTVL.

There are many counts of this clonotype. V and J are TRBV6-1 and TRBJ1-6; TRBD1 matches at 10 bases. Germline V gives CDR1 MNHNS, CDR2 SASEGT. V was pared by 6 bases and J by 5 bases, with 7 bases of the junction left unmatched. This CDR3 is built from 16 residues. CDR3 amino acids: CASRSHDRGHNSPLHF. DNA of the CDR3: TGTGCCAGCAGATCACACGACAGGGGGCATAATTCACCCCTCCACTTT.

There are many counts of this clonotype. V and J are TRBV18 and TRBJ1-1, with a weak D call TRBD1 (5 bases). Per germline, CDR1 KGHSH and CDR2 LQKENI. The germline V and J ends were trimmed by 1 base and 0 bases, with 9 bases remaining between them. The CDR3 totals 15 residues. This chain's CDR3 is CASSPLGALNTEAFF. The CDR3 nucleotides are TGTGCCAGCTCACCACTAGGGGCCTTGAACACTGAAGCTTTCTTT.

This chain connects TRBV10-3 to TRBJ2-7, with TRBD1 matching 11 bases. The CDR3 runs to 15 residues. The V gene's germline CDR1 is ENHRY and CDR2 SYGVKD. J gave up 6 bases and V 2 bases, and 6 bases lay outside the gene matches. CDR3: CAISETDRGRSEQYF. CDR3 nucleotide sequence: TGTGCCATCAGTGAGACGGACAGGGGGCGATCCGAGCAGTACTTC.

The rearrangement joins TRBV6-9 to TRBJ1-4; D unresolved. Germline V gives CDR1 MNHGY, CDR2 SVAAGI. The CDR3 extends over 13 amino acids. The V and J ends lost 4 bases and 7 bases respectively, with 10 bases between them. As DNA, the CDR3 is TGTGCCAGCAGTTTCCTACAGCTTGAAAAACTGTTTTTT. Its protein is CASSFLQLEKLFF.

Points on this clonotype: This may arise from a read error, as a much more abundant clone is one base away. The chain has TRBV20-1 and TRBJ2-3; perhaps TRBD2 as D (6 bases). CDR1 is DFQATT, CDR2 SNEGSKA, per germline (reference sequence). CDR3 length: 14 amino acids. CDR3 nucleotides: TGCAGTGCTAGAGTGGGGGAGGCCTCAGATACGCGGTATTTT. Protein: CSARVGEASDTRYF.

This clonotype was observed many times. The chain links TRBV20-1 to TRBJ1-5; D is unclear. V shed 4 bases and J shed 0 bases, with 16 bases lying between them. This CDR3 has 16 amino acids. Looked up from germline, CDR1 is DFQATT and CDR2 is SNEGSKA (reference sequence). CDR3 region: CSANPSGPYSNQPQHF. The DNA of the CDR3 is TGCAGTGCTAATCCGTCAGGCCCGTATAGCAATCAGCCCCAGCATTTT.

Only a few counts were recorded for this clonotype. V usage is TRBV9 and J usage is TRBJ1-1; D is unclear. Germline values: CDR1 SGDLS, CDR2 YYNGEE. The CDR3 totals 15 residues. The V gene lost 5 bases and the J gene lost 2 bases, with 16 bases spanning the gap. The CDR3 protein is CASSGWSLFNTEAFF. Written as DNA, the CDR3 is TGTGCCAGCAGTGGGTGGTCGCTCTTCAACACTGAAGCTTTCTTT.

About this clonotype itself: One base away lies a much larger clone, so this may be a sequencing read error. The rearrangement uses TRBV3-1 and TRBJ2-7; TRBD1 matches 8 bases. Germline V lookup: CDR1 LGHDT, CDR2 YNNKEL (reference sequence). The CDR3 totals 15 residues. J lost 7 bases, V lost 6 bases, and 14 bases had no gene match. This chain's CDR3 is CASSPTGVVYNEQYF. The DNA for the CDR3 is TGTGCCAGCAGTCCGACAGGGGTCGTCTACAATGAGCAGTACTTC.

In this sample, this clonotype turned up many times. The chain links TRBV3-1 to TRBJ2-1, with TRBD2 matching 11 bases. The germline gives CDR1 LGHDT, CDR2 YNNKEL (reference sequence). This CDR3 contains 16 residues. The V segment lost 1 base and the J segment 7 bases; nucleotides outside the gene matches: 6. The CDR3 nucleotides are TGTGCCAGCAGCCAAGCCCGGCTAGCGGGAGGTAATGAGCAGTTCTTC. This sequence encodes CASSQARLAGGNEQFF.

The chain recombines TRBV28 with TRBJ2-7; D is tentatively TRBD1 or TRBD2 (5 bases each). V was shortened by 7 bases and J by 1 base, with 14 bases between the two germline ends. Germline V gene sequence: CDR1 MDHEN, CDR2 SYDVKM. CDR3 length: 14 residues. The CDR3 DNA follows: TGTGCCAGCACCCACGGTGGGGGTTCCTACGAGCAGTACTTC. Its protein is CASTHGGGSYEQYF.

This clonotype has more than one count but fewer than ten. A read error is possible here, since a much larger clone lies one base away. The V gene is TRBV27, the J gene TRBJ1-1; D is unresolved. Trimming took off 3 bases at V and 1 base at J, with 9 bases between the two ends. CDR3 length: 14 amino acids. The germline V gene encodes CDR1 MNHEY and CDR2 SMNVEV (reference sequence). CDR3 nucleotide sequence: TGTGCCAGCAGTTTTGGACGGCGGAACACTGAAGCTTTCTTT. It translates to CASSFGRRNTEAFF.

The J gene is TRBJ1-3, the V gene TRBV5-1; possible D gene TRBD1, 5 bases. The CDR3 covers 16 residues. CDR1 and CDR2 (germline): SGHRS, YFSETQ. With 0 bases removed from V and 2 bases from J, the gap between germline ends came to 12 bases. The DNA of the CDR3 is TGCGCCAGCAGCTTGGGGGCGTCAGGGACTGGAAACACCATATATTTT. Its translation: CASSLGASGTGNTIYF.

The chain uses TRBV28 and TRBJ1-1; perhaps TRBD1 as D (5 bases). Trimming took off 5 bases at V and 10 bases at J, with 11 bases between the two ends. Germline CDR1 and CDR2: MDHEN and SYDVKM. This CDR3 is 11 amino acids long. CDR3 in DNA: TGTGCCAGCAGTCATCAGGGCGCAGCTTTCTTT. It translates to CASSHQGAAFF.

V is TRBV6-1 and J is TRBJ1-1; D possibly corresponds to TRBD1 (6 bases). CDR1 and CDR2 (germline): MNHNS, SASEGT. V dropped 7 bases and J dropped 1 base, with 10 bases sitting between them. The CDR3 is 13 residues long. Here the CDR3 reads CASIPGENTEAFF. Written as DNA, the CDR3 is TGTGCCAGCATCCCAGGGGAGAACACTGAAGCTTTCTTT.

V gene TRBV7-3 combines with J gene TRBJ2-2; 10 nucleotides line up with TRBD2. V trimming: 6 bases; J trimming: 8 bases; junction bases outside the gene matches: 6. CDR3 length: 14 residues. CDR1 and CDR2 (germline): SGHTA, FQGTGA. CDR3 sequence reads: CASRVELAGGELFF. The CDR3 DNA reads TGTGCCAGCAGGGTGGAACTAGCGGGAGGGGAGCTGTTTTTT.

Many counts were recorded for this clonotype. J is TRBJ2-7 and V is TRBV3-1; the match to TRBD2 covers 12 bases. In germline, CDR1 is LGHDT, CDR2 YNNKEL (reference sequence). V lost 5 bases to trimming and J lost 3 bases; unmatched junction nucleotides: 11. The CDR3 runs to 17 residues. The CDR3 sequence is CASSSLAGGPGSYEQYF. The CDR3 nucleotides are TGTGCCAGCAGCTCACTAGCGGGAGGCCCAGGTAGCTACGAGCAGTACTTC.

In its sample, this clonotype was seen many times. This chain joins TRBV27 and TRBJ1-6, with 8 bases fitting TRBD1. The germline V gene has CDR1 MNHEY and CDR2 SMNVEV (reference sequence). Trimming removed 6 bases from V and 7 bases from J; junction bases left unmatched: 2. This CDR3 is 13 amino acids long. The CDR3, as DNA: TGTGCCAGCAGGACAGGGGACAATTCACCCCTCCACTTT. This sequence encodes CASRTGDNSPLHF.

On this clonotype itself: A much larger clone is a single base away; this may be a read error. The chain joins TRBV29-1 to TRBJ2-4; 10 nucleotides align to TRBD2. The trim removed 4 bases at V and 13 bases at J, leaving 10 bases unmatched. CDR1 SQVTM and CDR2 ANQGSEA come from the germline V gene. The CDR3 contains 13 residues. The CDR3 DNA sequence: TGCAGCGTTGCTAGCGGGAGTAACAATGAGCAGTACTTC. This gives the protein CSVASGSNNEQYF.

This clonotype was counted ten times or more. The gene calls are TRBV7-2 and TRBJ2-5; 11 bases map to TRBD2. Trimming cost V 2 bases and J 1 base; bases outside gene matches: 6. Germline V gives CDR1 SGHTA, CDR2 FQGNSA. The CDR3 totals 17 residues. The CDR3 spells CASSLIGTSGAQETQYF. The CDR3, as DNA: TGTGCCAGCAGCTTAATTGGGACTAGCGGAGCCCAAGAGACCCAGTACTTC.

This clonotype was recorded at least ten times. This rearrangement joins TRBV6-5 to TRBJ1-5, with unresolved D. The CDR3 totals 15 residues. From germline, CDR1 is MNHEY and CDR2 SVGAGI. V was trimmed by 3 bases and J by 1 base, leaving 10 bases between them. In DNA, the CDR3 is TGTGCCAGCAGTTATTCCGGGCAAAGCAATCAGCCCCAGCATTTT. It is translated as CASSYSGQSNQPQHF.

This clonotype has a count of ten or more. CDR3 protein: CASSHRQGANGYTF. DNA of the CDR3: TGTGCCAGCAGCCATCGACAGGGGGCGAATGGCTACACCTTC. This chain links TRBV5-5 with TRBJ1-2, with 10 bases aligning to TRBD1. The CDR3 contains 14 residues. The V gene's germline CDR1 is SGHKS and CDR2 YYEKEE (reference sequence). The junction had 6 bases not matched to a gene; V was cut back by 4 bases and J by 6 bases.

The table lists this clonotype with many counts. J is TRBJ2-3 and V is TRBV4-1, with D uncertain. Germline V CDR1 and CDR2: MGHRA, YSYEKL. Trimming removed 5 bases at V and 2 bases at J, with 5 bases between. The CDR3 has 12 residues. Written as DNA, the CDR3 is TGCGCCAGCAGCGGGAACACAGATACGCAGTATTTT. Its translation: CASSGNTDTQYF.